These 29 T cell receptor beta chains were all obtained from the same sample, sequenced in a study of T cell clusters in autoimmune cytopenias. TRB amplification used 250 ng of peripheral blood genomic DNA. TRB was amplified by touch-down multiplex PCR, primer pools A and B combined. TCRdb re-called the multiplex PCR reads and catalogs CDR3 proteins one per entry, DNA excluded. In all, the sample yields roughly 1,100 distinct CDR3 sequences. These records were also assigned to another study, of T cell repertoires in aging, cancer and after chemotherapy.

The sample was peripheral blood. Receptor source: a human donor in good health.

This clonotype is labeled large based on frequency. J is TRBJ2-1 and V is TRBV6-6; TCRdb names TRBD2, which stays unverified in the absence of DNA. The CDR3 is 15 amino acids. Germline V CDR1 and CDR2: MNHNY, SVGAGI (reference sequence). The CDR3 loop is CASSYSPRGSYEQFF.

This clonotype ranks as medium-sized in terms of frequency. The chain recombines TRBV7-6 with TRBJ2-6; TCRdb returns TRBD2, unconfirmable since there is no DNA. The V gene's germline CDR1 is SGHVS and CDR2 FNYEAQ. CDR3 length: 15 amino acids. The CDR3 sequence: CASSFGGSGANVLTF.

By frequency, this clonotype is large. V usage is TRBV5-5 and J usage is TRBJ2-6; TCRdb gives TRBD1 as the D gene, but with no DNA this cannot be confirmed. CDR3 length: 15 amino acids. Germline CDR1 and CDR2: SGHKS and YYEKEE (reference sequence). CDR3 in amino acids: CASSARGDGANVLTF.

CDR3 residues: CASSLQGSGSIETQYF. The chain combines TRBV7-6 with TRBJ2-5; as DNA is missing, the TRBD2 call by TCRdb cannot be tested. The CDR3 is made up of 16 amino acids. Germline-derived CDR1 and CDR2 are SGHVS and FNYEAQ.

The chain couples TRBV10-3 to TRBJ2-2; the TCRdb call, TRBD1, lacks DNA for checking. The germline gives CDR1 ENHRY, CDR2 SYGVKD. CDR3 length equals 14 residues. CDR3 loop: CAIAPGIRTGELFF.

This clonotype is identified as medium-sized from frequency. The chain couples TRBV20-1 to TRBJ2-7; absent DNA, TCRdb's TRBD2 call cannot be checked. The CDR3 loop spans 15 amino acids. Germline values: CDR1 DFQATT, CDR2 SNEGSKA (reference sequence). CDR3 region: CSARDVGGEAYEQYF.

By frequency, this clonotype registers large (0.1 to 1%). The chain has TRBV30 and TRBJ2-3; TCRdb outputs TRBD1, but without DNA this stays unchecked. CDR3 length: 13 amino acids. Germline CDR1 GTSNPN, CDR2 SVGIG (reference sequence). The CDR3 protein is CAWSTGSADTQYF.

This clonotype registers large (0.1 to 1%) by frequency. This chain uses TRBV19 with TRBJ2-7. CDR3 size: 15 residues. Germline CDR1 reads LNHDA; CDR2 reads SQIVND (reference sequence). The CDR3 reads CASSIDADSSYEQYF.

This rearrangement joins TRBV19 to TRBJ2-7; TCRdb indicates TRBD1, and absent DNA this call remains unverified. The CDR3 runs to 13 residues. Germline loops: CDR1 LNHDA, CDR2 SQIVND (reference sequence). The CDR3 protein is CASRGTGTYEQYF.

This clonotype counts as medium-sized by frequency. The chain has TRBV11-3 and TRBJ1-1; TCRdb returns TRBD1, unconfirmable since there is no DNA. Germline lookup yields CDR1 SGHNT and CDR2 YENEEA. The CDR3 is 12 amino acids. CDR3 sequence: CASAQPGGKAFF.

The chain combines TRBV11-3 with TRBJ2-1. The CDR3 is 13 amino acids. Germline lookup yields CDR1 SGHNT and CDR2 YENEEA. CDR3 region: CASSLEVGGEQFF.

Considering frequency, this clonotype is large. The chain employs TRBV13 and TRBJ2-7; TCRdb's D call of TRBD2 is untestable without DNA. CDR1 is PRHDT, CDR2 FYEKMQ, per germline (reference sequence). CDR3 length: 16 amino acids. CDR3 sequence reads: CASTQSGRARSYEQYF.

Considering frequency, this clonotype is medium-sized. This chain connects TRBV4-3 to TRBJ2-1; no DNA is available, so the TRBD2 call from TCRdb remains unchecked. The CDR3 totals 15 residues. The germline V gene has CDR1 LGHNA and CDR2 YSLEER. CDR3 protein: CASSRLAGLRDEQFF.

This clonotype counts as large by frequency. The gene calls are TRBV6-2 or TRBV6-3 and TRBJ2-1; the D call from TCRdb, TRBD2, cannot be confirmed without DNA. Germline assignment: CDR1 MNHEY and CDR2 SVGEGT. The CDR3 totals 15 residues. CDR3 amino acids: CASSRGLPSYNEQFF.

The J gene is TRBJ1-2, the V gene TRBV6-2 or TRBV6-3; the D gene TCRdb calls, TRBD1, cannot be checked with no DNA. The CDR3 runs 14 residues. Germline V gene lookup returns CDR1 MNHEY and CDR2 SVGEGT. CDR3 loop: CASRWNHREHGYTF.

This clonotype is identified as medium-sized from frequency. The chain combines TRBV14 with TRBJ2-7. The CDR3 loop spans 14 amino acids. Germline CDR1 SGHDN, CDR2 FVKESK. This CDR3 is CASSPRRSSYEQYF. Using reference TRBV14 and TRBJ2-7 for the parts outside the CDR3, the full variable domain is EAGVTQFPSHSVIEKGQTVTLRCDPISGHDNLYWYRRVMGKEIKFLLHFVKESKQDESGMPNNRFLAERTGGTYSTLKVQPAELEDSGVYFCASSPRRSSYEQYFGPGTRLTVT.

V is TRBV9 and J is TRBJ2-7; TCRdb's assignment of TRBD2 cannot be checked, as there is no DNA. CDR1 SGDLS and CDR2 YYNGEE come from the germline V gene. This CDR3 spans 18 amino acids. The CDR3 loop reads CASSVAAGGHPSSYEQYF.

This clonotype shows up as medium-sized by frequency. This chain's CDR3 is CASSLTSGRTDTQYF. The gene calls are TRBV5-1 and TRBJ2-3; TCRdb calls TRBD2, which cannot be checked without DNA. Germline V lookup: CDR1 SGHRS, CDR2 YFSETQ. The CDR3 length is 15 residues.

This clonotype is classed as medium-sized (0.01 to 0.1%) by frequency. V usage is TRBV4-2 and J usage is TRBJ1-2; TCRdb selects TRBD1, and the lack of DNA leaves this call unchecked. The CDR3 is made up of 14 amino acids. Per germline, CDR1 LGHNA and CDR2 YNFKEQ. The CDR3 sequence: CASKGGAGLTGYTF.

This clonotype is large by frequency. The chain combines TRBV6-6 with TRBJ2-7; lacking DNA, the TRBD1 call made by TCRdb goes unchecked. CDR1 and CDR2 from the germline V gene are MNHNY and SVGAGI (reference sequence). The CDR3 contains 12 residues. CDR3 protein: CASSRPRNEQYF.

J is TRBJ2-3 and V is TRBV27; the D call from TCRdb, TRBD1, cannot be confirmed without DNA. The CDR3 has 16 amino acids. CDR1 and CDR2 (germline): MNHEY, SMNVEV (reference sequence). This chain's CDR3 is CASSASGGTSTDTQYF.

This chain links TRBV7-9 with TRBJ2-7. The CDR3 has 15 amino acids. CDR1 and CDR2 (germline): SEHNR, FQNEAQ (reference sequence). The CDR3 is CASSLVLGSSYEQYF.

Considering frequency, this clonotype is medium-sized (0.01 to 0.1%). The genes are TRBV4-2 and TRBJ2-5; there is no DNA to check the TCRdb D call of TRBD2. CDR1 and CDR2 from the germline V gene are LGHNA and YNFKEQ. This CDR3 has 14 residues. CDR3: CASSQGSGRETQYF.

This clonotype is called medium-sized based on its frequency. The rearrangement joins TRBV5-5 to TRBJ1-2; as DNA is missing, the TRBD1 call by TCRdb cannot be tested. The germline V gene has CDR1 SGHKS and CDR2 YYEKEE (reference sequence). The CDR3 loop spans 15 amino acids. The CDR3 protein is CASSLVTGWNYGYTF.

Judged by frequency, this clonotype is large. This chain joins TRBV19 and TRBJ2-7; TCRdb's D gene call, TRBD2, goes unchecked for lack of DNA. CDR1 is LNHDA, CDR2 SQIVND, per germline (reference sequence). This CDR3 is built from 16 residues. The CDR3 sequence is CASSIGGSPYSYEQYF.

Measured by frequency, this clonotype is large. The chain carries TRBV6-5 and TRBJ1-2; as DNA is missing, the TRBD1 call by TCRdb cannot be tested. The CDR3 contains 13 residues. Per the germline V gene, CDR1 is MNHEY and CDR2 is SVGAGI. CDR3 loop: CASSYSQGNGYTF.

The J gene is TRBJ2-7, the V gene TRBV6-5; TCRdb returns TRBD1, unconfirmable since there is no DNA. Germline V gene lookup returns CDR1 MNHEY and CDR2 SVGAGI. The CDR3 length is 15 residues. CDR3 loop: CASSSTGRGSYEQYF.

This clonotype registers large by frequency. The CDR3 sequence is CASGDGGRRTDTQYF. This chain links TRBV6-6 with TRBJ2-3; TCRdb selects TRBD1, and the lack of DNA leaves this call unchecked. Germline loops: CDR1 MNHNY, CDR2 SVGAGI (reference sequence). The CDR3 sequence is 15 residues long.

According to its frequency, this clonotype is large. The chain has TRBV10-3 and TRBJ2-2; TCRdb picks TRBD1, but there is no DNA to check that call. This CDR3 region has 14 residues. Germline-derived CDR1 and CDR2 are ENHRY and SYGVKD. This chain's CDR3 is CAIRGQGQIGELFF.